This TCR beta chain was identified in a study of cytomegalovirus exposure and HLA in healthy donors. The PCR made use of 60 Vbeta and 13 Jbeta primers. Here immunoSEQ multiplex PCR was the method, and the copy in TCRdb shows in-frame clones only, minus some. The sample holds around 69,000 clones; approximately 67% are singletons and the top ten take roughly 7.6%. For this clone: Its antigen is not known.

Study results and limitations: The study labeled 164 TCR beta chains cytomegalovirus-associated. Upon later analysis, HLA-associated TCR beta chains proved more clonally expanded than other, equally common chains.

The sequenced sample consisted of PBMCs. This clonotype was obtained from a man between 40 and 49 years old in good health and CMV-seropositive.

The CDR3 sequence is CASSAGQVSSYEQYF. The CDR3 nucleotides are TGCGCCAGCAGCGCGGGACAGGTGAGCTCCTACGAGCAGTACTTC. V is TRBV5-1 and J is TRBJ2-7; 8 positions agree with TRBD1. Germline V gene data show CDR1 as SGHRS and CDR2 as YFSETQ. Trimming cost V 4 bases and J 0 bases; bases outside gene matches: 6. CDR3 length equals 15 residues. Full variable domain (remainder filled in from reference TRBV5-1 and TRBJ2-7): KAGVTQTPRYLIKTRGQQVTLSCSPISGHRSVSWYQQTPGQGLQFLFEYFSETQRNKGNFPGRFSGRQFSNSRSEMNVSTLELGDSALYLCASSAGQVSSYEQYFGPGTRLTVT.